A single TCR beta chain is shown here with its context. As yet, its antigen is unknown. Combining a sample-barcoded 5' primer with a J-beta primer mix, a second PCR ran for 7 to 11 cycles. Tags on each cDNA molecule came from a template-switch adaptor with 12 random nucleotides. TCRdb called the 5' RACE reads again in MiXCR, with one record for every CDR3 protein. The sample lists about 680,000 distinct CDR3 sequences, approximately 50% occurring once. The CDR3 is 13 residues long. Germline V gives CDR1 DFQATT, CDR2 SNEGSKA (reference sequence). V was pared by 4 bases and J by 7 bases, with 10 bases of the junction left unmatched. These data come from a study of blood T cells in healthy people across ages. Study-level results: With unsorted PBMCs, a conclusive comparison of naive versus antigen-experienced cells was not possible.

V gene TRBV20-1 combines with J gene TRBJ2-7; 7 nucleotides line up with TRBD2. The receptor comes from a woman aged 60-70 years in good health. Sample: blood. The CDR3, as DNA: TGCAGTGCTACCAAGCGGGACCCGGGGGAGCAGTACTTC. This codes for CSATKRDPGEQYF.